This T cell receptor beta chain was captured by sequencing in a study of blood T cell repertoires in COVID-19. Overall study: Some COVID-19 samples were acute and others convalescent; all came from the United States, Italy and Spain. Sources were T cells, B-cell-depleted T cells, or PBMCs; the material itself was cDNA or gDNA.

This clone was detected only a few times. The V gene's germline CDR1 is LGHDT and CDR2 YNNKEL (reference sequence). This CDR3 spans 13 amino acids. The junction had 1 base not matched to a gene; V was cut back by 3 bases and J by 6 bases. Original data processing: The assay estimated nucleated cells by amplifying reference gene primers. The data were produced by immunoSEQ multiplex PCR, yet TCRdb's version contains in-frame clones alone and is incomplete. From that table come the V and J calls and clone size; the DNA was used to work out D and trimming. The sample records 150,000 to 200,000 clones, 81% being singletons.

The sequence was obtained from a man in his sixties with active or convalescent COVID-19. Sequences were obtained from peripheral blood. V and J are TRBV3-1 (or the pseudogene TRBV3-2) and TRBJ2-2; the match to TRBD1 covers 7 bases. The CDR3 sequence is CASSQGTAGELFF. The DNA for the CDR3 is TGTGCCAGCAGCCAGGGGACAGCCGGGGAGCTGTTTTTT.